The source of this T cell receptor (beta chain) is a study of tumor-infiltrating lymphocytes in primary liver carcinoma. Total RNA and DNA came together from around 18-30 mg of bulk tissue without cell sorting. The CDR3 sequence is 18 residues long. V trimming: 6 bases; J trimming: 8 bases; junction bases outside the gene matches: 22. Germline-derived CDR1 and CDR2 are PRHDT and FYEKMQ (reference sequence). A primer in the constant region served to generate TCR beta cDNA from approximately 500 ng of total RNA. Sequencing libraries for TCR beta derived from three nested multiplex PCR rounds that used slightly modified ARM-PCR. Investigators reported that the first two PCR rounds, at around 9 cycles each, used TRBV1-TRBV30 forward primers with a C-beta reverse primer. One entry per CDR3 protein results from TCRdb running MiXCR on the multiplex PCR reads. The sample consists of approximately 46,000 distinct CDR3 sequences, 75% of them appearing once.

The chain recombines TRBV13 with TRBJ2-4; 7 bases line up with TRBD2. This receptor was obtained from a woman aged 25 to 39 with primary liver carcinoma and hepatitis B virus infection. Material: tumor-adjacent normal liver tissue. CDR3 amino acids: CASSSAETSRGSDDIQYF. The CDR3 DNA reads TGTGCCAGCAGTTCCGCGGAGACTAGCAGAGGGTCGGATGACATTCAGTACTTC.